What follows are 21 T cell receptor beta chains derived from one specimen sequenced in a study of regulatory T cells in long-lasting Graves disease. Documented time point: newly diagnosed GD, antithyroid drugs for less than 3 months. Generation of the TCR library employed RNA extracted from PBMCs. Researchers made TCR beta libraries by using iRepertoire HTBI primers and running Arm-PCR on CDR3 regions. TCRdb fed the multiplex PCR reads into MiXCR, producing one record per CDR3 protein. In the table there are around 400,000 distinct CDR3 sequences, about 11% of which are singletons. These data were also reused for a study on T cells in Graves' hyperthyroidism and ophthalmopathy.

The sample was peripheral blood mononuclear cells (PBMCs), taken at new diagnosis, from a patient treated with antithyroid drugs. These receptors were taken from a woman in her late teens or twenties with Graves disease.

In nucleotides, the CDR3 is TGTGCTAGTGGTTCTTCACAAGGGGGGCTAAAAGGCTACACCTTC. Protein product: CASGSSQGGLKGYTF. V is TRBV12-5 and J is TRBJ1-2; tentatively, D is TRBD1 (6 bases). The CDR3 sequence is 15 residues long. Germline V lookup: CDR1 LGHNT, CDR2 FRNRAP. The ends were cut back, 4 bases at V and 8 bases at J, with 20 bases in the middle.

This clonotype showed up many times. The CDR3 DNA reads TGCAGTGCTAGGGGCAGGGCGCTTGGGGACTATGGCTACACCTTC. Its translation is CSARGRALGDYGYTF. The rearrangement joins TRBV20-1 to TRBJ1-2, with D perhaps matching TRBD1 (5 bases). CDR1 is DFQATT, CDR2 SNEGSKA, per germline (reference sequence). Trimming removed 3 bases at V and 3 bases at J, with 17 bases between. The CDR3 consists of 15 residues.

The J gene is TRBJ1-2, the V gene TRBV24-1; D is ambiguous. V was trimmed by 4 bases and J by 6 bases, leaving 8 bases between them. Looked up from germline, CDR1 is KGHDR and CDR2 is SFDVKD. The CDR3 has 12 amino acids. The chain's CDR3 is CATSDSNHGYTF. For the CDR3, the DNA is TGTGCCACCAGTGACTCAAACCATGGCTACACCTTC.

This clonotype was observed a few times. The chain joins TRBV19 to TRBJ1-5, with a weak D call TRBD1 (5 bases). The V gene lost 5 bases and the J gene lost 6 bases, with 11 bases spanning the gap. This CDR3 has 13 amino acids. Germline values: CDR1 LNHDA, CDR2 SQIVND (reference sequence). The CDR3 loop reads CASSWGSPQPQHF. The CDR3 DNA follows: TGTGCCAGTAGTTGGGGCAGTCCTCAGCCCCAGCATTTT.

Ten or more counts support this clonotype. J is TRBJ1-2 and V is TRBV6-2 or TRBV6-3; 12 positions agree with TRBD1. Trimming removed 6 bases from V and 4 bases from J; junction bases left unmatched: 6. This CDR3 contains 15 residues. In germline, CDR1 is MNHEY, CDR2 SVGEGT. The CDR3 DNA follows: TGTGCCAGCAGCTACGGGACAGGGGGCTTCTATGGCTACACCTTC. This sequence encodes CASSYGTGGFYGYTF.

This clonotype was detected many times. This chain uses TRBV7-2 with TRBJ1-4; D is perhaps TRBD1 (5 bases). CDR3 length equals 19 residues. Trimming removed 0 bases from V and 3 bases from J, with 20 bases in between. Per the germline V gene, CDR1 is SGHTA and CDR2 is FQGNSA. CDR3 region: CASSLAEAAFQGSNEKLFF. As DNA, the CDR3 is TGTGCCAGCAGCTTAGCTGAGGCAGCGTTCCAGGGATCTAATGAAAAACTGTTTTTT.

This clonotype was picked up a small number of times. The chain employs TRBV5-1 and TRBJ1-6; D not resolved. Germline assignment: CDR1 SGHRS and CDR2 YFSETQ. This CDR3 contains 14 residues. With 0 bases removed from V and 9 bases from J, the gap between germline ends came to 10 bases. This chain's CDR3 is CASSLAGFGSPLHF. CDR3 sequence (DNA): TGCGCCAGCAGCTTGGCCGGTTTCGGTTCACCCCTCCACTTT.

This clonotype was seen a few times. The chain recombines TRBV20-1 with TRBJ1-5; TRBD1 matches 7 bases. The CDR3 length is 17 residues. J was trimmed by 1 base and V by 2 bases; bases with no gene match: 11. Germline CDR1 and CDR2: DFQATT and SNEGSKA (reference sequence). CDR3 protein: CSARSSRGMGSNQPQHF. DNA for the CDR3: TGCAGTGCTAGAAGCTCCAGGGGGATGGGAAGCAATCAGCCCCAGCATTTT.

This clonotype was recorded many times. This chain joins TRBV7-9 and TRBJ1-6; 9 nucleotides match TRBD1. This CDR3 contains 16 residues. The germline gives CDR1 SEHNR, CDR2 FQNEAQ (reference sequence). V was clipped by 6 bases and J by 5 bases; unmatched bases: 8. Written as DNA, the CDR3 is TGTGCCAGCAGGCATCGTGGGACAGGGAATAATTCACCCCTCCACTTT. Translating gives CASRHRGTGNNSPLHF.

V is TRBV6-2 or TRBV6-3 and J is TRBJ2-1, with 7 bases lining up with TRBD2. The CDR3 has 16 amino acids. Germline values: CDR1 MNHEY, CDR2 SVGEGT. J was trimmed by 13 bases and V by 5 bases; bases with no gene match: 20. This CDR3 reads CASSEWDLRELTEQFF. The CDR3 DNA follows: TGTGCCAGCAGTGAATGGGACTTGCGGGAGCTCACGGAACAGTTCTTC.

This chain joins TRBV28 and TRBJ1-6; 7 bases match TRBD1. The CDR3 consists of 18 residues. The trim removed 8 bases at V and 9 bases at J, leaving 22 bases unmatched. Germline loops: CDR1 MDHEN, CDR2 SYDVKM. CDR3 in DNA: TGTGCCAGCGGGCCAGCCATGGGTGCGGACAGGTCCCTTTCACCCCTCCACTTT. As protein: CASGPAMGADRSLSPLHF.

With regard to this clonotype: A much larger clone lies one base from this, so it may be a read error. The chain combines TRBV6-2 or TRBV6-3 with TRBJ2-2; tentative D call: TRBD2 (5 bases). Germline loops: CDR1 MNHEY, CDR2 SVGEGT. The CDR3 spans 16 residues. CDR3 loop: CASSYGVIGGTGEPFF. DNA for the CDR3: TGTGCCAGCAGTTACGGCGTGATCGGAGGAACCGGGGAGCCGTTTTTT.

This clonotype was counted at least ten times. This sequence joins TRBV12-3 or TRBV12-4 and TRBJ2-1; 8 bases match TRBD2. This CDR3 has 15 amino acids. Germline trimming cut 4 bases from V and 1 base from J; bases unmatched to any gene: 3. CDR3 protein: CASSSGTSSYNEQFF. Written as DNA, the CDR3 is TGTGCCAGCAGTTCCGGGACTAGTTCCTACAATGAGCAGTTCTTC.

This clonotype has more than one count but fewer than ten. This sequence joins TRBV9 and TRBJ2-3, with D perhaps matching TRBD2 (7 bases). V was pared by 0 bases and J by 0 bases, with 17 bases between. The CDR3 consists of 18 residues. Germline V lookup: CDR1 SGDLS, CDR2 YYNGEE. The CDR3 protein is CASSVDPGGSFSTDTQYF. In DNA, the CDR3 is TGTGCCAGCAGCGTAGATCCGGGGGGCTCCTTTAGCACAGATACGCAGTATTTT.

This clonotype was seen many times. The genes are TRBV5-1 and TRBJ2-3; D possibly corresponds to TRBD1 (6 bases). The CDR3 sequence is 13 residues long. Trimming shortened V by 3 bases and J by 9 bases, and 14 bases separated the two germline ends. CDR1 is SGHRS and CDR2 is YFSETQ in the germline V gene. CDR3 sequence (DNA): TGCGCCAGCAGCTCGGACAGTACCGTGACGCAGTATTTT. Encoded protein: CASSSDSTVTQYF.

This clonotype was found many times. This chain joins TRBV6-1 and TRBJ1-6; D might be TRBD1 (6 bases). Germline V lookup: CDR1 MNHNS, CDR2 SASEGT. Trimming shortened V by 0 bases and J by 5 bases, and 8 bases separated the two germline ends. The CDR3 runs 15 residues. CDR3 sequence reads: CASSEAWTDNSPLHF. The CDR3 DNA is TGTGCCAGCAGTGAAGCTTGGACAGATAATTCACCCCTCCACTTT.

This sequence joins TRBV20-1 and TRBJ2-2; D uncertain. Trimming stripped 4 bases from V and 2 bases from J, with 5 bases between. From germline, CDR1 is DFQATT and CDR2 SNEGSKA (reference sequence). The CDR3 has 12 residues. CDR3 coding DNA: TGCAGTGCTAAATCCAACACCGGGGAGCTGTTTTTT. It encodes CSAKSNTGELFF.

This clonotype was found many times. The chain recombines TRBV3-1 with TRBJ1-5, with 7 bases identical to TRBD1. J gave up 1 base and V 4 bases, and 4 bases lay outside the gene matches. The CDR3 covers 15 residues. Germline loops: CDR1 LGHDT, CDR2 YNNKEL (reference sequence). CDR3 sequence: CASSPQGSSNQPQHF. The CDR3 DNA reads TGTGCCAGCAGCCCACAGGGGTCGAGCAATCAGCCCCAGCATTTT.

This clonotype was recorded at least ten times. The rearrangement links TRBV24-1 to TRBJ2-2; 7 bases fit TRBD1. Germline lookup yields CDR1 KGHDR and CDR2 SFDVKD. V dropped 10 bases and J dropped 6; count of bases not matched to a gene: 7. The CDR3 loop spans 13 amino acids. This CDR3 is CATRDSLAGELFF. CDR3 nucleotide sequence: TGTGCCACGAGGGACAGTTTGGCCGGGGAGCTGTTTTTT.

This clonotype was recorded at least ten times. The genes are TRBV5-6 and TRBJ1-1, with D perhaps matching TRBD1 (5 bases). Germline CDR1 is SGHDT and CDR2 is YYEEEE. This CDR3 comprises 17 residues. Trimming stripped 1 base from V and 5 bases from J, with 21 bases between. CDR3 sequence reads: CASSLKWVMRDRTEAFF. The CDR3 nucleotides are TGTGCCAGCAGCTTGAAATGGGTTATGAGGGACCGTACTGAAGCTTTCTTT.

This clonotype has a count of ten or more. The chain joins TRBV7-2 to TRBJ2-1; 7 nucleotides match TRBD2. The CDR3 runs 15 residues. The V segment lost 0 bases and the J segment 2 bases; nucleotides outside the gene matches: 1. Germline V gene lookup returns CDR1 SGHTA and CDR2 FQGNSA. The CDR3 region is CASSLAGTTYNEQFF. CDR3 DNA sequence: TGTGCCAGCAGCTTAGCCGGGACTACCTACAATGAGCAGTTCTTC. The complete variable domain, with remaining parts taken from reference TRBV7-2 and TRBJ2-1, reads GAGVSQSPSNKVTEKGKDVELRCDPISGHTALYWYRQSLGQGLEFLIYFQGNSAPDKSGLPSDRFSAERTGGSVSTLTIQRTQQEDSAVYLCASSLAGTTYNEQFFGPGTRLTVL.